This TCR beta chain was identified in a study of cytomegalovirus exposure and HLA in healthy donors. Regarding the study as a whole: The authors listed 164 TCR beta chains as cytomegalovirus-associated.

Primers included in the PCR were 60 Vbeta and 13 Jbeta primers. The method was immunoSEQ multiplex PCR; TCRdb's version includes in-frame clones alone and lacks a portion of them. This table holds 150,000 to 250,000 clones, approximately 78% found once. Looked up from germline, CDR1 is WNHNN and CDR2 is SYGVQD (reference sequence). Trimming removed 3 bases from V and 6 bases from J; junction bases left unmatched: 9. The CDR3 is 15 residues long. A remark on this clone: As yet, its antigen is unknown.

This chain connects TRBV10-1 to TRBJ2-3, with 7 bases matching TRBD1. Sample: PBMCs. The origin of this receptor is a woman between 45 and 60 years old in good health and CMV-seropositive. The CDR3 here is CASSDATTGWDTQYF. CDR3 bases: TGCGCCAGCAGTGACGCTACGACAGGGTGGGATACGCAGTATTTT.